This is a list of T cell receptor beta chains from one sample in a study of cytomegalovirus exposure and HLA in healthy donors. The data were produced by immunoSEQ multiplex PCR, yet TCRdb's version contains in-frame clones alone and is incomplete. The sample totals about 130,000 clones. The source material was PBMCs. The origin of the receptors is a man in his forties or fifties in good health and CMV-seronegative. CDR3s include the opening cysteine and the closing phenylalanine or tryptophan. Each record gives: J gene, D gene, V gene, CDR3 DNA, CDR3 protein. D genes are given only for firm matches.

>TRBJ1-2|TRBD1|TRBV6-5
TGTGCCAGCAGTTACTCAGGGGGCGTACGCTATGGCTACACCTTC
CASSYSGGVRYGYTF
>TRBJ1-5|TRBD1|TRBV5-8
TGTGCCAGCAGCCGATCGGGACAGAAAAATCAGCCCCAGCATTTT
CASSRSGQKNQPQHF
>TRBJ1-2|TRBD1|TRBV11-3
TGTGCCAGCAGCTTGGGGACAGGTGAATATGGCTACACCTTC
CASSLGTGEYGYTF
>TRBJ2-7|TRBD1|TRBV6-6
TGTGCCAGCAGCTATCCAGGGACAGGCTACGAGCAGTACTTC
CASSYPGTGYEQYF
>TRBJ1-1|.|TRBV19
TGTGCCAGTAGTTCTCAGGGGCGAAGGAACACTGAAGCTTTCTTT
CASSSQGRRNTEAFF
>TRBJ1-1|.|TRBV5-4
TGTGCCAGCAGCTCACAAAGCGGGGTTCTGGGAAACACTGAAGCTTTCTTT
CASSSQSGVLGNTEAFF
>TRBJ2-3|TRBD2|TRBV5-1
TGCGCCAGCAGCTGGACTAGCGGGAGGGGTGGCACAGATACGCAGTATTTT
CASSWTSGRGGTDTQYF
>TRBJ2-2|TRBD1|TRBV7-6
TGTGCCAGCAGGGACAGGGGAACCGGGGAGCTGTTTTTT
CASRDRGTGELFF
>TRBJ2-1|TRBD1|TRBV6-1
TGTGCCAGCAGTGAATTTTACAGGGGAAATGAGCAGTTCTTC
CASSEFYRGNEQFF
>TRBJ2-5|TRBD2|TRBV7-9
TGTGCCAGCAGCTTAGCCCTAGCGGAGCAAGAGACCCAGTACTTC
CASSLALAEQETQYF
>TRBJ1-1|.|TRBV7-9
TGTGCCAGCAGCGATCTGGGGGGTGAAGCTTTCTTT
CASSDLGGEAFF
>TRBJ2-5|.|TRBV30
TGTGCCTGGAGTGCAGGGTACCAAGAGACCCAGTACTTC
CAWSAGYQETQYF
>TRBJ1-3|.|TRBV28
TGTGCCAGCATGGCTGACTCTGGAAACACCATATATTTT
CASMADSGNTIYF
>TRBJ2-7|TRBD1|TRBV5-6
TGTGCCAGCAGCAGGGGACAGGGGACCTACGAGCAGTACTTC
CASSRGQGTYEQYF
>TRBJ1-2|.|TRBV7-2
TGTGCCAGCAGCTCCACTCCTTCCTATGGCTACACCTTC
CASSSTPSYGYTF
>TRBJ2-7|TRBD1|TRBV19
TGTGCCAGTAGTCCCCGACAGGGGGCCAACGAGCAGTACTTC
CASSPRQGANEQYF
>TRBJ2-2|TRBD1|TRBV7-8
TGTGCCAGCAGCTCCCGCGCAGGGGGCTCCGGGGAGCTGTTTTTT
CASSSRAGGSGELFF
>TRBJ1-1|TRBD1|TRBV5-6
TGTGCCAGCAGCTTGTCTCAGGGGGCGCGGACTGAAGCTTTCTTT
CASSLSQGARTEAFF
>TRBJ2-1|.|TRBV6-1
TGTGCCAGCACCGTGAGTGTTAATGAGCAGTTCTTC
CASTVSVNEQFF
>TRBJ1-2|.|TRBV6-5
TGTGCCAGCAGGTCACAGGGCAGGGTTGGCTACACCTTC
CASRSQGRVGYTF
>TRBJ1-5|.|TRBV6-6
TGTGCCAGCACCTACACTACCCACCAGCCCCAGCATTTT
CASTYTTHQPQHF
>TRBJ1-5|TRBD1|TRBV4-1
TGCGCCAGCAGCCAAGACGGGACAGGGGGAGGGAAGCCCCAGCATTTT
CASSQDGTGGGKPQHF
>TRBJ2-5|TRBD2|TRBV2
TGTGCCAGCAATCAGGGACTAGCGGGACAAGAGACCCAGTACTTC
CASNQGLAGQETQYF
>TRBJ2-3|TRBD2|TRBV28
TGTGCCACCTCTTTATCGGGGGGAGGGAACACAGATACGCAGTATTTT
CATSLSGGGNTDTQYF
>TRBJ2-4|TRBD2|TRBV4-1
TGCGCCAGCAGCCCGATAGTCGGACTAGCGGGAGGGTCGGCCAAAAACATTCAGTACTTC
CASSPIVGLAGGSAKNIQYF
>TRBJ1-5|.|TRBV7-8
TGTGCCAGCAGCGCATTACGAGAGACATCGATCGATCAGCCCCAGCATTTT
CASSALRETSIDQPQHF
>TRBJ1-1|.|TRBV7-2
TGTGCCAGCAGCCCCCCAAAAAGACAGAACACTGAAGCTTTCTTT
CASSPPKRQNTEAFF
>TRBJ2-3|TRBD1|TRBV7-2
TGTGCCAGCAGCCTAATGACAGGGGTCGGCACAGATACGCAGTATTTT
CASSLMTGVGTDTQYF
>TRBJ2-7|TRBD2|TRBV4-3
TGCGCCAGCAGCCAAGAAGTCACGGGAGGACGGGTCTACGAGCAGTACTTC
CASSQEVTGGRVYEQYF
>TRBJ2-5|.|TRBV19
TGTGCCAGTAGTACTGGGACAGTCGGGCGGGAGGCCCAGTACTTC
CASSTGTVGREAQYF
>TRBJ1-5|TRBD1|TRBV6-6
TGTGCCAGCAGCCGGGACAGGGGGAATCAGCCCCAGCATTTT
CASSRDRGNQPQHF
>TRBJ1-2|TRBD1|TRBV5-1
TGCGCCAGCAGCTTGGAGGGGGCGGATGGCTACACCTTC
CASSLEGADGYTF
>TRBJ2-7|TRBD2|TRBV5-1
TGCGCCAGCAGCTTAGTAGGAGGATCGAGCGGGAAACGCGAGCAGTACTTC
CASSLVGGSSGKREQYF
>TRBJ1-6|.|TRBV28
TGTGCCAGCACCCCCCCCCGCGGGGCCCTCCACTTT
CASTPPRGALHF
>TRBJ1-5|TRBD1|TRBV6-6
TGTGCCAGCACCGTACAGGGGATCAATCAGCCCCAGCATTTT
CASTVQGINQPQHF